This T cell receptor (beta chain) was captured by sequencing in a study of blood T cell repertoires in COVID-19. Background on the study: In each case, the material was cDNA or gDNA derived from T cells, B-cell-depleted T cells, or PBMCs.

This clone is a singleton in its sample. Some clones are missing from TCRdb's copy, which holds only in-frame ones; the method was immunoSEQ multiplex PCR. The sample consists of over 400,000 clones, about nine tenths of them appearing once. V was shortened by 2 bases and J by 4 bases, with 9 bases between the two germline ends. The CDR3 spans 14 residues. The germline gives CDR1 MDHEN, CDR2 SYDVKM. The sequence was obtained from a woman in her twenties or thirties with active or convalescent COVID-19. Sequencing was carried out using peripheral blood. This chain connects TRBV28 to TRBJ2-1; no definite D call. The CDR3 is CASSLRQVYNEQFF. DNA for the CDR3: TGTGCCAGCAGTTTACGGCAGGTATACAATGAGCAGTTCTTC.